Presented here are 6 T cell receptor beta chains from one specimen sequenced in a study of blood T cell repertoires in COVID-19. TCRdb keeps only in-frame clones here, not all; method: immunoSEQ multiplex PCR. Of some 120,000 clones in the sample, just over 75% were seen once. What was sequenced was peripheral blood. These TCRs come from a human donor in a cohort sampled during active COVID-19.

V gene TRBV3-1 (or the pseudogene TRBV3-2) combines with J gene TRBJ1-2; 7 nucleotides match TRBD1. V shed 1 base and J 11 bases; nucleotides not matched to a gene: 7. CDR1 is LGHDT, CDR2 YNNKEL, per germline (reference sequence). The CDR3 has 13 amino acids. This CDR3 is CASSQAAGGSYTF. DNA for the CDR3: TGTGCCAGCAGCCAAGCAGCAGGGGGTTCATACACCTTC.

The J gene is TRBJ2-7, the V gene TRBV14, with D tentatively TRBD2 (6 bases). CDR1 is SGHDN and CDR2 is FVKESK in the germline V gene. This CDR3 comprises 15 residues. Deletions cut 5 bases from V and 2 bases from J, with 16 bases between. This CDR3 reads CASSVRQAGTYEQYF. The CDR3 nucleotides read TGTGCCAGCAGCGTAAGACAAGCGGGTACCTACGAGCAGTACTTC.

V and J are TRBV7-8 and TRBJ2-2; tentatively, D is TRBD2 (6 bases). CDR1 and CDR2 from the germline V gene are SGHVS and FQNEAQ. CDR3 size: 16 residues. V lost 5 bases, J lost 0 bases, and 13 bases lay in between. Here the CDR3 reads CASSNTGTANTGELFF. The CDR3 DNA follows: TGTGCCAGCAGCAATACCGGGACTGCGAACACCGGGGAGCTGTTTTTT.

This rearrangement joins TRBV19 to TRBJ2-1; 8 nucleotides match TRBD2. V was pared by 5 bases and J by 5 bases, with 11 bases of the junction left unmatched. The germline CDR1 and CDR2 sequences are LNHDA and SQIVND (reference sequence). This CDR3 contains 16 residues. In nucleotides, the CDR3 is TGTGCCAGTAGTGCGGGGGGCACAAATGGGCACAATGAGCAGTTCTTC. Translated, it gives CASSAGGTNGHNEQFF.

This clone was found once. The CDR3 protein is CASNPQTGGYYEQYF. The CDR3 coding sequence is TGTGCCAGCAACCCACAGACAGGGGGGTACTACGAGCAGTACTTC. J is TRBJ2-7 and V is TRBV28, with 9 nucleotides matching TRBD1. From germline, CDR1 is MDHEN and CDR2 SYDVKM. The CDR3 is made up of 15 amino acids. The junction had 10 bases not matched to a gene; V was cut back by 7 bases and J by 3 bases. The full variable domain, with the rest looked up from reference TRBV28 and TRBJ2-7, is DVKVTQSSRYLVKRTGEKVFLECVQDMDHENMFWYRQDPGLGLRLIYFSYDVKMKEKGDIPEGYSVSREKKERFSLILESASTNQTSMYLCASNPQTGGYYEQYFGPGTRLTVT.

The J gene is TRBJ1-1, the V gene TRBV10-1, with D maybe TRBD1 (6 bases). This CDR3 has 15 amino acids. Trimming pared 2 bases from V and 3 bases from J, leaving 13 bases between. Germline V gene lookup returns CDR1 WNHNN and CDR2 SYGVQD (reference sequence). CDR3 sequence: CASSEAGRQDTEAFF. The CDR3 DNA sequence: TGCGCCAGCAGTGAGGCCGGGCGACAGGACACTGAAGCTTTCTTT.